A selection of T cell receptor beta chains follows, all from one sample in a study of B cell selection in AIRE deficiency. The table came from immunoSEQ multiplex PCR; TCRdb's copy has only in-frame clones and leaves some out. The sample carries around 24,000 clones, approximately 96% recorded once. The material sequenced was CD4+CD127+ conventional T cells sorted from PBMCs. These receptors all stem from a human donor in good health. Each CDR3 is given with its conserved first and last residue. D genes are given only for firm matches. Some rows mark clone size as missing; the rest say once, few, many or name a class of expanded clone.

d_call	v_call	j_call	clone_size	cdr3_aa	cdr3_nt
.	TRBV7-2	TRBJ2-7	once	CASTLPRTDPSTYEQYF	TGTGCCAGCACCTTACCCCGGACAGACCCCTCAACCTACGAGCAGTACTTC
TRBD1	TRBV7-6	TRBJ1-1	.	CASSSGQGPHTEAFF	TGTGCCAGCAGCTCCGGACAGGGACCGCACACTGAAGCTTTCTTT
.	TRBV5-1	TRBJ1-4	.	CASSLGLANEKLFF	TGCGCCAGCAGCTTGGGGTTGGCTAATGAAAAACTGTTTTTT
TRBD2	TRBV5-1	TRBJ2-1	.	CASSFGTSGIDEQFF	TGCGCCAGCAGCTTTGGGACTAGCGGGATTGATGAGCAGTTCTTC
.	TRBV6-5	TRBJ1-3	.	CASSYSQSSSGNTIYF	TGTGCCAGCAGTTACTCCCAATCAAGCTCTGGAAACACCATATATTTT
TRBD1	TRBV6-6	TRBJ1-5	.	CASSGTGGGGQPQHF	TGTGCCAGCAGCGGGACAGGGGGCGGTGGTCAGCCCCAGCATTTT
TRBD2	TRBV6-5	TRBJ2-7	.	CASSADRTSYEQYF	TGTGCCAGCAGTGCGGATAGGACTAGCTACGAGCAGTACTTC
.	TRBV5-4	TRBJ2-6	.	CASSSGAGANVLTF	TGTGCCAGCAGCTCAGGGGCGGGGGCCAACGTCCTGACTTTC
TRBD2	TRBV10-3	TRBJ2-5	.	CAISESGAGQKETQYF	TGTGCCATCAGTGAGTCTGGAGCGGGGCAAAAAGAGACCCAGTACTTC
.	TRBV5-1	TRBJ1-1	.	CASSERTKNTEAFF	TGCGCCAGCTCAGAGCGGACAAAGAACACTGAAGCTTTCTTT
TRBD1	TRBV18	TRBJ1-1	.	CASSRSGTGTLNTEAFF	TGTGCCAGCTCAAGATCCGGGACAGGGACTTTGAACACTGAAGCTTTCTTT
.	TRBV18	TRBJ2-3	once	CASSPPDPDTQYF	TGTGCCAGCTCACCACCTGATCCAGATACGCAGTATTTT
.	TRBV5-1	TRBJ2-2	.	CASSLAPGGGNTGELFF	TGCGCCAGCAGCTTGGCCCCGGGAGGGGGCAACACCGGGGAGCTGTTTTTT
TRBD1	TRBV19	TRBJ1-1	.	CASGNSGTGSTEAFF	TGTGCCAGTGGCAACTCCGGGACAGGGAGCACTGAAGCTTTCTTT
.	TRBV13	TRBJ2-7	.	CACLGDTAYEQYF	TGTGCCTGCCTGGGAGACACAGCCTACGAGCAGTACTTC
.	TRBV7-9	TRBJ1-6	few	CASSLGDSPLHF	TGTGCCAGCAGCTTGGGTGATTCACCCCTCCACTTT
TRBD1	TRBV28	TRBJ2-7	.	CASSLRTGSYEQYF	TGTGCCAGCAGTTTACGGACAGGGAGTTACGAGCAGTACTTC
TRBD1	TRBV10-2	TRBJ1-1	.	CASSYRTGKNTEAFF	TGCGCCAGCAGCTATAGGACAGGGAAGAACACTGAAGCTTTCTTT
TRBD1	TRBV2	TRBJ2-2	.	CASRRDRDTGELFF	TGTGCCAGCAGGCGGGACAGGGACACCGGGGAGCTGTTTTTT
TRBD1	TRBV2	TRBJ1-1	.	CASIRQGGGSSEAFF	TGTGCCAGCATTAGACAGGGTGGGGGATCGTCTGAAGCTTTCTTT
TRBD1	TRBV7-2	TRBJ1-6	.	CASSLVSTGGSPLHF	TGTGCCAGCAGCTTAGTTTCGACAGGGGGATCACCCCTCCACTTT
.	TRBV6-6	TRBJ1-5	.	CASRKDGNQPQHF	TGTGCCAGCAGGAAGGACGGCAATCAGCCCCAGCATTTT
.	TRBV7-9	TRBJ2-3	.	CASSPTPRGPSTDTQYF	TGTGCCAGCAGCCCAACCCCCCGGGGACCCAGCACAGATACGCAGTATTTT